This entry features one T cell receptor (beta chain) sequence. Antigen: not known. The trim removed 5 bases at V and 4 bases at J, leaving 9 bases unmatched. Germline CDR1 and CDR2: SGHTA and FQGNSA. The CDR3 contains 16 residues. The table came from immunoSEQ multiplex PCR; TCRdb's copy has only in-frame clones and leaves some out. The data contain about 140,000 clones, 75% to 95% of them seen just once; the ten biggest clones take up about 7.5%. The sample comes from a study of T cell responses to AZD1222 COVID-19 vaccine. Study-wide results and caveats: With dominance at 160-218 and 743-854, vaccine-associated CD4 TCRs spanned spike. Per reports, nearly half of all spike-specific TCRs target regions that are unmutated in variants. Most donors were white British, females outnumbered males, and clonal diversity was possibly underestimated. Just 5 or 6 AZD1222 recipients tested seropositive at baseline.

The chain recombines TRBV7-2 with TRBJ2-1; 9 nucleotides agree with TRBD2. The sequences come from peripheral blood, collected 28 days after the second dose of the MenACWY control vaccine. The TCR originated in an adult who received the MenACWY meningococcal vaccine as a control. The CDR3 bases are TGTGCCAGCAGCCGGGAACTAGCGGGTTCGTACAATGAGCAGTTCTTC. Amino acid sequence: CASSRELAGSYNEQFF.